This TCR beta chain comes out of a study of blood T cell repertoires in COVID-19. In the study overall: Some COVID-19 samples were acute and others convalescent; all came from the United States, Italy and Spain.

In the original workflow: Counts of nucleated cells, estimated from reference gene primer amplification, were obtained. Clones were sequenced by immunoSEQ multiplex PCR, and TCRdb holds only the in-frame ones, with some missing. V and J calls plus clone size are reproduced from that table; the DNA served to infer D and trimming. The sample contains 450,000 to 500,000 clones, 80% to 90% of which appear only once. V shed 1 base and J shed 5 bases, with 9 bases lying between them. CDR1 and CDR2 (germline): SGHTA, FQGNSA. CDR3 length: 13 amino acids. The chain couples TRBV7-2 to TRBJ2-7; maybe TRBD2 (6 bases). The origin of this receptor is a human donor in a cohort sampled during active COVID-19. Source material: peripheral blood. As DNA, the CDR3 is TGTGCCAGCAGCTTAGTTGCGGGGAACGAGCAGTACTTC. Encoded protein: CASSLVAGNEQYF.